The sequence of this T cell receptor (beta chain) was determined in a study of shared clonotypes between healthy human individuals. Each subset's genomic DNA was shared equally among a number of immunoSEQ plates. Only in-frame clones appear in the TCRdb table, and some are missing; sequencing was by immunoSEQ multiplex PCR. Here the sample spans under 2,000,000 clones, approximately 94% being singletons. The CDR3 is made up of 15 amino acids. Trimming took 0 bases from V and 5 from J, leaving 13 bases between them. CDR1 is MDHEN, CDR2 SYDVKM, per germline. Naive-designated CD8 cells lacked CD45RO, were positively enriched for CCR7, and omitted terminally differentiated effector memory CD45RA+ cells.

The sequencing sample was made of naive CD8+ T cells sorted from blood. This chain connects TRBV28 to TRBJ2-5; D is perhaps TRBD1 (6 bases). The origin of this receptor is a man aged 18 to 30 in good health. DNA of the CDR3: TGTGCCAGCAGTTTATGGGGGGCCTCCGGGGAGACCCAGTACTTC. This gives the protein CASSLWGASGETQYF.